Listed below are T cell receptor beta chains from one sample, sequenced in a study of cytomegalovirus exposure and HLA in healthy donors. Repertoires were generated with immunoSEQ multiplex PCR, while TCRdb's copy carries only in-frame clones and drops some. The data show some 150,000 clones, 60% to 80% seen once. Sequenced material: PBMCs. All receptors derive from a woman aged 40 to 49 in good health and CMV-seropositive. Both conserved end residues are part of each CDR3. The D gene is left open where the match is weak. Clone size is not always given. Where it is, it says once, few, many or a class for expanded clones.

d_call: -
clone_size: -
v_call: TRBV18
j_call: TRBJ2-1
cdr3_nt: TGTGCCAGCTCACCACCTGTTCCGGGAGTCAAGTACAATGAGCAGTTCTTC
cdr3_aa: CASSPPVPGVKYNEQFF

d_call: -
clone_size: -
v_call: TRBV5-1
j_call: TRBJ1-1
cdr3_nt: TGCGCCAGCAGCTTGGATTCAGGGTTGGGCACTGAAGCTTTCTTT
cdr3_aa: CASSLDSGLGTEAFF

d_call: -
clone_size: -
v_call: TRBV4-1
j_call: TRBJ1-5
cdr3_nt: TGCGCCAGCAGCCAAGATGAGGAGGGGAGAGCCCAGCATTTT
cdr3_aa: CASSQDEEGRAQHF

d_call: -
clone_size: -
v_call: TRBV6-4
j_call: TRBJ2-1
cdr3_nt: TGTGCCAGCAGCGAAACCGCCGGGACTCAGCGGTTCTTC
cdr3_aa: CASSETAGTQRFF

d_call: -
clone_size: -
v_call: TRBV9
j_call: TRBJ2-1
cdr3_nt: TGTGCCAGCAGCGTAGATGCGAACAATGAGCAGTTCTTC
cdr3_aa: CASSVDANNEQFF

d_call: -
clone_size: -
v_call: TRBV7-2
j_call: TRBJ2-7
cdr3_nt: TGTGCCAGCAGCTTAGTTGGCAGTTACTACGAGCAGTACTTC
cdr3_aa: CASSLVGSYYEQYF

d_call: TRBD1
clone_size: -
v_call: TRBV4-1
j_call: TRBJ1-3
cdr3_nt: TGCGCCAGCAGCCAAGGGACAGGGGGCTGGAACACCATATATTTT
cdr3_aa: CASSQGTGGWNTIYF

d_call: TRBD1
clone_size: -
v_call: TRBV10-2
j_call: TRBJ1-1
cdr3_nt: TGCGCCAGCAGTGAGTCGGGGACAGGGATCACTGAAGCTTTCTTT
cdr3_aa: CASSESGTGITEAFF

d_call: TRBD1
clone_size: -
v_call: TRBV19
j_call: TRBJ1-5
cdr3_nt: TGTGCCAGTAGTATAGGACAGGGTATGAATCAGCCCCAGCATTTT
cdr3_aa: CASSIGQGMNQPQHF

d_call: TRBD2
clone_size: few
v_call: TRBV6-1
j_call: TRBJ2-3
cdr3_nt: TGTGCCAGCTTCCAAGCGGGGGCCGAGTCAGATACGCAGTATTTT
cdr3_aa: CASFQAGAESDTQYF

d_call: TRBD1
clone_size: -
v_call: TRBV2
j_call: TRBJ2-7
cdr3_nt: TGTGCCAGCAGAGGACAGGGAGGTTTCTACGAGCAGTACTTC
cdr3_aa: CASRGQGGFYEQYF

d_call: -
clone_size: -
v_call: TRBV7-9
j_call: TRBJ2-6
cdr3_nt: TGTGCCAGCAGCTTAGGACAGGTCGCTAGTGGGGCCAACGTCCTGACTTTC
cdr3_aa: CASSLGQVASGANVLTF

d_call: -
clone_size: -
v_call: TRBV5-6
j_call: TRBJ1-2
cdr3_nt: TGTGCCAGCAGCTTGACTGACTATGGCTACACCTTC
cdr3_aa: CASSLTDYGYTF

d_call: TRBD1
clone_size: -
v_call: TRBV18
j_call: TRBJ1-5
cdr3_nt: TGTGCCAGCTCACCGGACAGGGAAAATTCGGAGCCCCAGCATTTT
cdr3_aa: CASSPDRENSEPQHF

d_call: -
clone_size: -
v_call: TRBV7-9
j_call: TRBJ1-5
cdr3_nt: TGTGCCAGCAGCGTCACAGGGAATGACAATCAGCCCCAGCATTTT
cdr3_aa: CASSVTGNDNQPQHF

d_call: -
clone_size: -
v_call: TRBV28
j_call: TRBJ1-1
cdr3_nt: TGTGCCAGCAGCCCTTGGGGGGTGAACACTGAAGCTTTCTTT
cdr3_aa: CASSPWGVNTEAFF

d_call: TRBD1
clone_size: -
v_call: TRBV30
j_call: TRBJ1-1
cdr3_nt: TGTGCCTGGAGTGCCACGACAGGGGAAGCTTTCTTT
cdr3_aa: CAWSATTGEAFF

d_call: TRBD1
clone_size: -
v_call: TRBV29-1
j_call: TRBJ1-1
cdr3_nt: TGCAGCGTTAACGAACAGGGGATGGGCAGCACTGAAGCTTTCTTT
cdr3_aa: CSVNEQGMGSTEAFF

d_call: TRBD2
clone_size: -
v_call: TRBV19
j_call: TRBJ2-1
cdr3_nt: TGTGCCAGTAGGAAGACTAGCGGGGGGGGCTATGAGCAGTTCTTC
cdr3_aa: CASRKTSGGGYEQFF

d_call: -
clone_size: -
v_call: TRBV19
j_call: TRBJ1-1
cdr3_nt: TGTGCCAGTATCGGAACTTTGGGGGGTACTGAAGCTTTCTTT
cdr3_aa: CASIGTLGGTEAFF

d_call: TRBD1
clone_size: -
v_call: TRBV5-4
j_call: TRBJ1-1
cdr3_nt: TGTGCCAGCAGCTTCGGGGGAGGACAGGGATACACTGAAGCTTTCTTT
cdr3_aa: CASSFGGGQGYTEAFF

d_call: TRBD2
clone_size: -
v_call: TRBV28
j_call: TRBJ2-7
cdr3_nt: TGTGCCAGCAGCCGACTAGCGGACTCCTACGAGCAGTACTTC
cdr3_aa: CASSRLADSYEQYF

d_call: TRBD2
clone_size: once
v_call: TRBV18
j_call: TRBJ2-1
cdr3_nt: TGTGCCAGCTCACCCTCGGGGGGGCCTCTTGAGCAGTTCTTC
cdr3_aa: CASSPSGGPLEQFF

d_call: TRBD1
clone_size: -
v_call: TRBV27
j_call: TRBJ2-1
cdr3_nt: TGTGCCAGCAGTTCCCGGGACAGGGGGTTCTACAATGAGCAGTTCTTC
cdr3_aa: CASSSRDRGFYNEQFF

d_call: -
clone_size: -
v_call: TRBV30
j_call: TRBJ2-7
cdr3_nt: TGTGCCTGGAGCGTTAATTCCCAGCCGACAGGAATGACGGGCGAGCAGTACTTC
cdr3_aa: CAWSVNSQPTGMTGEQYF

d_call: TRBD1
clone_size: -
v_call: TRBV5-4
j_call: TRBJ2-7
cdr3_nt: TGTGCCAGCAGCTTGATTTCGGGACAGGGGAACGAGCAGTACTTC
cdr3_aa: CASSLISGQGNEQYF

d_call: -
clone_size: -
v_call: TRBV19
j_call: TRBJ1-1
cdr3_nt: TGTGCCACGGGGGGGGTCACTAACACTGAAGCTTTCTTT
cdr3_aa: CATGGVTNTEAFF

d_call: TRBD2
clone_size: -
v_call: TRBV9
j_call: TRBJ2-5
cdr3_nt: TGTGCCAGCAGCAACTACGGGGGGGCGGGAGAGACCCAGTACTTC
cdr3_aa: CASSNYGGAGETQYF

d_call: -
clone_size: -
v_call: TRBV10-1
j_call: TRBJ1-5
cdr3_nt: TGCGCCAGTTCCGACAGCCGCAATCAGCCCCAGCATTTT
cdr3_aa: CASSDSRNQPQHF

d_call: TRBD1
clone_size: -
v_call: TRBV29-1
j_call: TRBJ2-3
cdr3_nt: TGCAGCGCTCAACCCGACGGGACAGATACGCGGTATTTT
cdr3_aa: CSAQPDGTDTRYF

d_call: -
clone_size: -
v_call: TRBV18
j_call: TRBJ2-5
cdr3_nt: TGTGCCAGCTCACCCCGGGAGCGCGAGACCCAGTACTTC
cdr3_aa: CASSPRERETQYF

d_call: -
clone_size: -
v_call: TRBV7-2
j_call: TRBJ1-1
cdr3_nt: TGTGCCAGCAGCTTGGCAGCGAGGAACACTGAAGCTTTCTTT
cdr3_aa: CASSLAARNTEAFF

d_call: TRBD1
clone_size: few
v_call: TRBV16
j_call: TRBJ2-1
cdr3_nt: TGTGCCAGCAGCCAAAACGCTGGGGACAGGGGAACCAATGAGCAGTTCTTC
cdr3_aa: CASSQNAGDRGTNEQFF

d_call: TRBD2
clone_size: -
v_call: TRBV5-4
j_call: TRBJ2-2
cdr3_nt: TGTGCCAGCAGTTCGGGACTAGCGGGGGGGATGCGGGGCACCGGGGAGCTGTTTTTT
cdr3_aa: CASSSGLAGGMRGTGELFF

d_call: TRBD1
clone_size: -
v_call: TRBV27
j_call: TRBJ2-2
cdr3_nt: TGTGCCAGCAGGCCGACAGGGGGCACCGGGGAGCTGTTTTTT
cdr3_aa: CASRPTGGTGELFF

d_call: -
clone_size: -
v_call: TRBV5-4
j_call: TRBJ1-2
cdr3_nt: TGTGCCAGCAGCTTGGAGGTGCAGGGAATGGATGGCTACACCTTC
cdr3_aa: CASSLEVQGMDGYTF

d_call: TRBD1
clone_size: few
v_call: TRBV18
j_call: TRBJ1-2
cdr3_nt: TGTGCCAGCTCACCTCCGACAGGGGGCTCTGGCTACACCTTC
cdr3_aa: CASSPPTGGSGYTF

d_call: -
clone_size: -
v_call: TRBV5-1
j_call: TRBJ2-7
cdr3_nt: TGCGCCAGCAGCTTGGAGACAGGCTACGAGCAGTACTTC
cdr3_aa: CASSLETGYEQYF

d_call: -
clone_size: -
v_call: TRBV2
j_call: TRBJ1-6
cdr3_nt: TGTGCCAGCGGTCGGATGGCGGTAAATAATTCACCCCTCCACTTT
cdr3_aa: CASGRMAVNNSPLHF

d_call: -
clone_size: -
v_call: TRBV4-1
j_call: TRBJ2-1
cdr3_nt: TGCGCCAGCAGCCTTTACGGGGAAGCCTACAATGAGCAGTTCTTC
cdr3_aa: CASSLYGEAYNEQFF

d_call: -
clone_size: -
v_call: TRBV4-2
j_call: TRBJ1-1
cdr3_nt: TGTGCCAGCAGCCAAGATAGGAGGGTTTGGGAGGACACTGAAGCTTTCTTT
cdr3_aa: CASSQDRRVWEDTEAFF

d_call: TRBD2
clone_size: -
v_call: TRBV7-9
j_call: TRBJ2-1
cdr3_nt: TGTGCCAGCAGCTTACTCCCGGGACTAGGGGGGAATGAGCAGTTCTTC
cdr3_aa: CASSLLPGLGGNEQFF

d_call: -
clone_size: -
v_call: TRBV28
j_call: TRBJ2-2
cdr3_nt: TGTGCCAGCAGTTCTTTGAGTATATGGACCGGGGAGCTGTTTTTT
cdr3_aa: CASSSLSIWTGELFF

d_call: -
clone_size: -
v_call: TRBV6-5
j_call: TRBJ2-7
cdr3_nt: TGTGCCAGCAGTCGAGGGCCCCGCTCCTACGAGCAGTACTTC
cdr3_aa: CASSRGPRSYEQYF

d_call: -
clone_size: -
v_call: TRBV9
j_call: TRBJ2-3
cdr3_nt: TGTGCCAGCAGCGTAGAAGCGGCGAGTACAGATACGCAGTATTTT
cdr3_aa: CASSVEAASTDTQYF

d_call: TRBD1
clone_size: once
v_call: TRBV2
j_call: TRBJ2-5
cdr3_nt: TGTGCCAGCAGTACCGGGACAGGGGCAGAGACCCAGTACTTC
cdr3_aa: CASSTGTGAETQYF

d_call: TRBD2
clone_size: -
v_call: TRBV5-6
j_call: TRBJ2-2
cdr3_nt: TGTGCCAGCAGCTTGAAGGTCCCGGGGGGATACACCGGGGAGCTGTTTTTT
cdr3_aa: CASSLKVPGGYTGELFF

d_call: TRBD2
clone_size: -
v_call: TRBV9
j_call: TRBJ2-5
cdr3_nt: TGTGCCAGCAGCGTAGGGGGTAGCGGGGGAGATGGGACCCAGTACTTC
cdr3_aa: CASSVGGSGGDGTQYF

d_call: TRBD2
clone_size: -
v_call: TRBV4-1
j_call: TRBJ2-7
cdr3_nt: TGCGCCAGCAGCCAAGGGGGACGGCTAGCGGGGGGCTACGAGCAGTACTTC
cdr3_aa: CASSQGGRLAGGYEQYF

d_call: TRBD2
clone_size: -
v_call: TRBV11-2
j_call: TRBJ2-5
cdr3_nt: TGTGCCAGCAGCCAACCTAGCGGGGAAAGAGAGACCCAGTACTTC
cdr3_aa: CASSQPSGERETQYF

d_call: -
clone_size: -
v_call: TRBV5-1
j_call: TRBJ2-3
cdr3_nt: TGCGCCAGCAGCTTGGATAGCAGTGGACACACAGATACGCAGTATTTT
cdr3_aa: CASSLDSSGHTDTQYF

d_call: TRBD1
clone_size: once
v_call: TRBV7-9
j_call: TRBJ1-4
cdr3_nt: TGTGCCAGCAGCCGAGACAGGGAAGGAGGTAATGAAAAACTGTTTTTT
cdr3_aa: CASSRDREGGNEKLFF

d_call: -
clone_size: -
v_call: TRBV29-1
j_call: TRBJ2-1
cdr3_nt: TGCAGCGGGAGGACGGCGAGCTCCTACAATGAGCAGTTCTTC
cdr3_aa: CSGRTASSYNEQFF

d_call: TRBD2
clone_size: -
v_call: TRBV19
j_call: TRBJ2-2
cdr3_nt: TGTGCCAGTAGTATATTCGGGGGGGCCGGGGAGCTGTTTTTT
cdr3_aa: CASSIFGGAGELFF

d_call: -
clone_size: -
v_call: TRBV19
j_call: TRBJ1-3
cdr3_nt: TGTGCCAGTAGTAACCCTCCAGGACAACTCTCTGGAAACACCATATATTTT
cdr3_aa: CASSNPPGQLSGNTIYF

d_call: -
clone_size: -
v_call: TRBV4-1
j_call: TRBJ1-2
cdr3_nt: TGCGCCAGCAGCCCGACAGGCCCCTATGGCTACACCTTC
cdr3_aa: CASSPTGPYGYTF

d_call: -
clone_size: -
v_call: TRBV6-1
j_call: TRBJ1-5
cdr3_nt: TGTGCCAGCAGTGGGGCTATGCAGCCCCAGCATTTT
cdr3_aa: CASSGAMQPQHF

d_call: TRBD2
clone_size: -
v_call: TRBV5-6
j_call: TRBJ2-2
cdr3_nt: TGTGCCAGCAGTCCCGCGGGAGGGGGGGCAGCCGGGGAGCTGTTTTTT
cdr3_aa: CASSPAGGGAAGELFF

d_call: TRBD1
clone_size: -
v_call: TRBV28
j_call: TRBJ1-1
cdr3_nt: TGTGCCAGCAGAGGACAGGGTGGCACTGAAGCTTTCTTT
cdr3_aa: CASRGQGGTEAFF

d_call: -
clone_size: -
v_call: TRBV11-3
j_call: TRBJ1-1
cdr3_nt: TGTGCCAGCAGGAACAGGGAAGCTGAAGCTTTCTTT
cdr3_aa: CASRNREAEAFF